These 18 T cell receptor beta chains originate from one sample sequenced in a study of T cell repertoires in cytomegalovirus infection. MiXCR, applied by TCRdb to the reads, yields one record per CDR3 protein. The sample consists of about 310,000 distinct CDR3 sequences, 25% of them appearing once. The antigens for these receptors are not known. The sequencing used cultured PBMCs, collected from culture after CMV antigen stimulation. These receptors were collected from a human donor in good health (CMV status not recorded). Some clones in this sample may be carry-over from other donors' samples.

The V gene is TRBV27, the J gene TRBJ2-5; D possibly corresponds to TRBD2 (5 bases). Trimming removed 4 bases at V and 8 bases at J, with 17 bases between. The CDR3 extends over 14 amino acids. In germline, CDR1 is MNHEY, CDR2 SMNVEV (reference sequence). The CDR3 is CASSSAGLGSTQYF. Written as DNA, the CDR3 is TGTGCCAGCAGTTCCGCTGGATTAGGGAGTACCCAGTACTTC.

In its sample, this clonotype was seen many times. CDR3 loop: CASSFQGADYGYTF. The CDR3 DNA reads TGTGCCAGCAGCTTCCAGGGGGCGGACTATGGCTACACCTTC. The chain links TRBV7-2 to TRBJ1-2; TRBD1 aligns across 8 bases. This CDR3 contains 14 residues. Per the germline V gene, CDR1 is SGHTA and CDR2 is FQGNSA. J lost 3 bases, V lost 3 bases, and 3 bases had no gene match.

This clonotype was counted at least ten times. As DNA, the CDR3 is TGTGCCAGCAGCGGAGGACTAGCGGGAGGTTACTACAATGAGCAGTTCTTC. Translation gives CASSGGLAGGYYNEQFF. The rearrangement joins TRBV9 to TRBJ2-1, with 14 positions matching TRBD2. The CDR3 sequence is 17 residues long. CDR1 and CDR2 (germline): SGDLS, YYNGEE. J was trimmed by 3 bases and V by 3 bases; bases with no gene match: 5.

The chain employs TRBV7-6 and TRBJ2-2; the D gene is possibly TRBD1 (7 bases). The germline V gene encodes CDR1 SGHVS and CDR2 FNYEAQ. This CDR3 is 17 amino acids long. V lost 3 bases, J lost 0 bases, and 14 bases lay in between. The CDR3 is CASSLLRGQPNTGELFF. CDR3 coding DNA: TGTGCCAGCAGCTTGTTGCGGGGACAGCCGAACACCGGGGAGCTGTTTTTT.

This chain joins TRBV6-2 or TRBV6-3 and TRBJ1-1; tentatively, D is TRBD1 (6 bases). The CDR3 runs 12 residues. Trimming stripped 6 bases from V and 4 bases from J, with 9 bases between. The germline V gene encodes CDR1 MNHEY and CDR2 SVGEGT. The CDR3 nucleotides read TGTGCCAGCAGAACAGGGAGCACTGAAGCTTTCTTT. It yields the protein CASRTGSTEAFF.

The chain is built from TRBV28 and TRBJ2-1; TRBD1 might be the D (5 bases). CDR3 length: 14 residues. Germline loops: CDR1 MDHEN, CDR2 SYDVKM. Trimming removed 9 bases from V and 0 bases from J, with 12 bases in between. CDR3 amino acids: CASINRGSYNEQFF. CDR3 nucleotides: TGTGCCAGTATCAATAGGGGCTCCTACAATGAGCAGTTCTTC.

The chain's CDR3 is CASSANRGDLTEAFF. The DNA of the CDR3 is TGTGCCAGCAGTGCCAACAGGGGAGACCTCACTGAAGCTTTCTTT. This chain links TRBV25-1 with TRBJ1-1; 7 bases line up with TRBD1. V shed 4 bases, J shed 4 bases, and the junction held 9 bases outside the gene matches. Germline V lookup: CDR1 MGHDK, CDR2 SYGVNS. The CDR3 has 15 amino acids. The complete variable domain, with remaining parts taken from reference TRBV25-1 and TRBJ1-1, reads EADIYQTPRYLVIGTGKKITLECSQTMGHDKMYWYQQDPGMELHLIHYSYGVNSTEKGDLSSESTVSRIRTEHFPLTLESARPSHTSQYLCASSANRGDLTEAFFGQGTRLTVV.

The chain recombines TRBV20-1 with TRBJ2-1; TRBD1 agrees at 8 bases. The CDR3 is 15 amino acids. The germline V gene encodes CDR1 DFQATT and CDR2 SNEGSKA (reference sequence). J lost 3 bases, V lost 4 bases, and 8 bases had no gene match. The CDR3 DNA follows: TGCAGTGCTACCGACAGGGGACGGCTCTACAATGAGCAGTTCTTC. It translates to CSATDRGRLYNEQFF.

This clonotype was counted only a few times. The CDR3 DNA follows: TGTGCCAGCAGTGAAGTGCCCCCTGTACAGAATGGCTACACCTTC. Its translation is CASSEVPPVQNGYTF. This rearrangement joins TRBV6-1 to TRBJ1-2, with D unclear. This CDR3 comprises 15 residues. The V end lost 1 base, the J end lost 6 bases, and 15 bases lay between the germline ends. From germline, CDR1 is MNHNS and CDR2 SASEGT.

This clonotype was found a few times. The chain has TRBV29-1 and TRBJ1-2; D call uncertain. Germline CDR1 is SQVTM and CDR2 is ANQGSEA. The CDR3 is made up of 11 amino acids. Trimming left V 6 bases short and J 4 bases short, with 9 bases between. CDR3 sequence reads: CSVEIGYGYTF. CDR3 nucleotide sequence: TGCAGCGTCGAGATAGGCTATGGCTACACCTTC.

This chain links TRBV15 with TRBJ1-1, with D possibly TRBD1 on 5 matching bases. With 0 bases removed from V and 0 bases from J, the gap between germline ends came to 8 bases. Per germline, CDR1 LNHNV and CDR2 YYDKDF (reference sequence). The CDR3 consists of 15 residues. As DNA, the CDR3 is TGTGCCACCAGCAGAGATCCAGGGATGAACACTGAAGCTTTCTTT. Translating gives CATSRDPGMNTEAFF.

Ten or more counts support this clonotype. The chain employs TRBV7-2 and TRBJ2-7, with 7 bases aligning to TRBD2. Germline trimming cut 3 bases from V and 2 bases from J; bases unmatched to any gene: 19. The germline V gene has CDR1 SGHTA and CDR2 FQGNSA. CDR3 length: 19 residues. CDR3 coding DNA: TGTGCCAGCAGCTTCCGGGGAGCGGGACCTGGACCCGTTACCTACGAGCAGTACTTC. Protein product: CASSFRGAGPGPVTYEQYF.

Ten or more counts support this clonotype. The chain joins TRBV7-2 to TRBJ2-4; tentatively, D is TRBD2 (6 bases). V was pared by 3 bases and J by 3 bases, with 6 bases between. CDR1 and CDR2 (germline): SGHTA, FQGNSA. This CDR3 is 13 amino acids long. The CDR3 nucleotides are TGTGCCAGCAGCTTGGAGGGCAAAAACATTCAGTACTTC. Translated, it gives CASSLEGKNIQYF.

The sample holds many counts of this clonotype. The J gene is TRBJ2-5, the V gene TRBV7-2, with 13 nucleotides matching TRBD2. This CDR3 contains 19 residues. V gave up 4 bases and J gave up 2 bases; unmatched junction bases: 13. Germline CDR1 and CDR2: SGHTA and FQGNSA. The CDR3 loop is CASSYRTSGSGFLQETQYF. The CDR3 DNA is TGTGCCAGCAGCTACAGGACTAGCGGGAGTGGCTTTCTACAAGAGACCCAGTACTTC. The full variable domain, rest sourced from reference TRBV7-2 and TRBJ2-5, is GAGVSQSPSNKVTEKGKDVELRCDPISGHTALYWYRQSLGQGLEFLIYFQGNSAPDKSGLPSDRFSAERTGGSVSTLTIQRTQQEDSAVYLCASSYRTSGSGFLQETQYFGPGTRLLVL.

This clonotype has ten or more counts. The chain combines TRBV7-2 with TRBJ2-5; D remains ambiguous. CDR1 SGHTA and CDR2 FQGNSA come from the germline V gene. The length of the CDR3 is 15 residues. Trimming took 3 bases from V and 1 from J, leaving 12 bases between them. This CDR3 reads CASSFKWAGQETQYF. The CDR3 DNA sequence: TGTGCCAGCAGCTTCAAGTGGGCAGGCCAAGAGACCCAGTACTTC.

This clonotype has a handful of counts. V usage is TRBV7-9 and J usage is TRBJ2-1; no definite D call. CDR1 is SEHNR, CDR2 FQNEAQ, per germline (reference sequence). This CDR3 has 16 amino acids. Trimming took 5 bases from V and 0 from J, leaving 14 bases between them. Here the CDR3 reads CASSPQPARSYNEQFF. As DNA, the CDR3 is TGTGCCAGCAGCCCCCAACCGGCGCGCTCCTACAATGAGCAGTTCTTC.

The J gene is TRBJ1-1, the V gene TRBV6-2 or TRBV6-3; D is undetermined. CDR3 length: 15 residues. Germline V gene sequence: CDR1 MNHEY, CDR2 SVGEGT. Trimming left V 2 bases short and J 6 bases short, with 16 bases between. CDR3: CASSYPTGSEAEAFF. The CDR3 region has the DNA TGTGCCAGCAGTTACCCGACGGGATCCGAGGCTGAAGCTTTCTTT.

J is TRBJ2-7 and V is TRBV6-1; D is ambiguous. V dropped 3 bases and J dropped 2 bases, with 14 bases sitting between them. The CDR3 consists of 15 residues. Per germline, CDR1 MNHNS and CDR2 SASEGT. The chain's CDR3 is CASSEVDLPTYEQYV. DNA of the CDR3: TGTGCCAGCAGTGAGGTGGACCTCCCAACCTACGAGCAGTACGTC.